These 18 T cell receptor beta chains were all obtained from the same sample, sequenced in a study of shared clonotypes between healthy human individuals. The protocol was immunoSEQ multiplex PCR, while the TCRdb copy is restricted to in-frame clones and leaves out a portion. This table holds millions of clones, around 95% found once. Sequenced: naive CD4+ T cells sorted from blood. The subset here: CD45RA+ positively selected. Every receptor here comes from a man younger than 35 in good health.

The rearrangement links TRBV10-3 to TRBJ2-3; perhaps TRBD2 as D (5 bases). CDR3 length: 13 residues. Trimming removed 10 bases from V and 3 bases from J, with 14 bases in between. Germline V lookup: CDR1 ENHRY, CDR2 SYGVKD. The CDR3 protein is CATRFEGTDTQYF. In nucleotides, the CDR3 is TGTGCCACCCGGTTTGAGGGAACAGATACGCAGTATTTT.

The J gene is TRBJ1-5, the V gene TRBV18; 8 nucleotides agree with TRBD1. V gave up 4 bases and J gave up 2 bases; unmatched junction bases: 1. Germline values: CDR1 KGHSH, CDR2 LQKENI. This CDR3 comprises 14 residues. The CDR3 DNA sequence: TGTGCCAGCTCACAACAGGGGGGCAATCAGCCCCAGCATTTT. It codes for CASSQQGGNQPQHF.

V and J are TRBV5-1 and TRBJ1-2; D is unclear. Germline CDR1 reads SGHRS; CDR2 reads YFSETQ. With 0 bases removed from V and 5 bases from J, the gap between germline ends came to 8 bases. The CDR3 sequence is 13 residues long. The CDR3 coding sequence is TGCGCCAGCAGCTTGGAACAGTTTTATGGCTACACCTTC. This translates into CASSLEQFYGYTF.

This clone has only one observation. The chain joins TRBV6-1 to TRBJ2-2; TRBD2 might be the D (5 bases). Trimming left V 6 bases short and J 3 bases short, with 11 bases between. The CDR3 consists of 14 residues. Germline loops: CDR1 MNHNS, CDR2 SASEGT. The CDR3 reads CASSGEGYTGELFF. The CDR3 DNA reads TGTGCCAGCAGCGGCGAGGGTTACACCGGGGAGCTGTTTTTT.

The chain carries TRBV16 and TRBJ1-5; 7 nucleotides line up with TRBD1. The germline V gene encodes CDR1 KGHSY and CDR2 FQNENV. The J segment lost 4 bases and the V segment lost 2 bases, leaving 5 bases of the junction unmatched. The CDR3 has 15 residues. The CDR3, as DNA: TGTGCCAGCAGCCAAAACAGGGGCGCGAATCAGCCCCAGCATTTT. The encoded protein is CASSQNRGANQPQHF.

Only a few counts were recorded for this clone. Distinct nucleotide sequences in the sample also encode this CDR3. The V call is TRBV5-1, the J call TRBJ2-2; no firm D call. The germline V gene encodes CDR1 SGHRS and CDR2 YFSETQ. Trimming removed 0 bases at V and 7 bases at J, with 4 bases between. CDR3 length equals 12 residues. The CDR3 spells CASSLAGGELFF. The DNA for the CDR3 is TGCGCCAGCAGCTTGGCGGGCGGGGAGCTGTTTTTT. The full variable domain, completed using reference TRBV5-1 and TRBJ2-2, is KAGVTQTPRYLIKTRGQQVTLSCSPISGHRSVSWYQQTPGQGLQFLFEYFSETQRNKGNFPGRFSGRQFSNSRSEMNVSTLELGDSALYLCASSLAGGELFFGEGSRLTVL.

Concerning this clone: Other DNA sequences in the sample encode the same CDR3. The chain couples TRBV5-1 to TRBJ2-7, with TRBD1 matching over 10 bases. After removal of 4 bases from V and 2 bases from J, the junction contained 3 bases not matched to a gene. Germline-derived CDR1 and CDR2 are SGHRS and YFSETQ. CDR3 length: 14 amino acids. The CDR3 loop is CASSPTGGTYEQYF. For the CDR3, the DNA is TGCGCCAGCAGCCCGACAGGGGGCACCTACGAGCAGTACTTC.

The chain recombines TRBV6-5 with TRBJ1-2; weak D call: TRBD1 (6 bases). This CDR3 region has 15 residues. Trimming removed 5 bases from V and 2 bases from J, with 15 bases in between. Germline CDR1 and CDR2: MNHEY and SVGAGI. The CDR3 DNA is TGTGCCAGCAGTCCTACAGGGTTCGGGAACTATGGCTACACCTTC. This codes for CASSPTGFGNYGYTF.

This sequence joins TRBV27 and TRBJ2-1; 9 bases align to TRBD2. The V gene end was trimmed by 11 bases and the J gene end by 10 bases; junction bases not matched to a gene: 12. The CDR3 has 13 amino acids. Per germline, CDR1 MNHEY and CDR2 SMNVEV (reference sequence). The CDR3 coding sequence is TGTGCCTGCGGGCTAGCGGGAATGAGGGAGCAGTTCTTC. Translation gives CACGLAGMREQFF.

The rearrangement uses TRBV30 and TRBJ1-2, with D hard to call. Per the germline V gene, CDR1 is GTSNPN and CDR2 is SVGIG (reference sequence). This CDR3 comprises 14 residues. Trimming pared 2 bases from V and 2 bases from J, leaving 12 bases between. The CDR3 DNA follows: TGTGCCTGGAGTAGTAACCTAAAGAACTATGGCTACACCTTC. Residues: CAWSSNLKNYGYTF.

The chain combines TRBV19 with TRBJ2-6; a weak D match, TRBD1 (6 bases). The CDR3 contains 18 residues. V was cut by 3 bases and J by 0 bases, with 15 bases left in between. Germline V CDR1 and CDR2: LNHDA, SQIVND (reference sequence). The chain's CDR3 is CASSISDRSLSGANVLTF. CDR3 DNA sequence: TGTGCCAGTAGTATCTCGGACAGAAGCCTCTCTGGGGCCAACGTCCTGACTTTC.

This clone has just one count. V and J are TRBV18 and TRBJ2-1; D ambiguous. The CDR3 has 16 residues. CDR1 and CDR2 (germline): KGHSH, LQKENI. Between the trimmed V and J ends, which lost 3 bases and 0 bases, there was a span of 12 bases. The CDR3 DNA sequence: TGTGCCAGCTCACCGAATCGGCCGAACTCCTACAATGAGCAGTTCTTC. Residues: CASSPNRPNSYNEQFF.

The CDR3 is CASSYGGTGINEQFF. CDR3 nucleotides: TGTGCCAGCAGTTACGGCGGGACAGGGATCAATGAGCAGTTCTTC. The chain combines TRBV6-6 with TRBJ2-1, with 9 bases identical to TRBD1. The CDR3 length is 15 residues. Germline assignment: CDR1 MNHNY and CDR2 SVGAGI (reference sequence). J gave up 6 bases and V 2 bases, and 5 bases lay outside the gene matches.

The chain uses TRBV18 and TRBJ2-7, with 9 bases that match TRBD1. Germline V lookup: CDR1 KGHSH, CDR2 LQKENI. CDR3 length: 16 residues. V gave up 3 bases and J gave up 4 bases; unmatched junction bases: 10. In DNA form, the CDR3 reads TGTGCCAGCTCACCCTTAACCGGGACAGGGATTTACGAGCAGTACTTC. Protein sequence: CASSPLTGTGIYEQYF.

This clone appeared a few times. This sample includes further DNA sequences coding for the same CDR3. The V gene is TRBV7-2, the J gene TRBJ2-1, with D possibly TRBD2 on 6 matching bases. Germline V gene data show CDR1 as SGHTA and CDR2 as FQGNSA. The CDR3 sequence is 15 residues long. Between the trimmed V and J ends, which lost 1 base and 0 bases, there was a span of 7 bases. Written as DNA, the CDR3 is TGTGCCAGCAGCTTAGACGGGAGCTCCTACAATGAGCAGTTCTTC. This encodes CASSLDGSSYNEQFF.

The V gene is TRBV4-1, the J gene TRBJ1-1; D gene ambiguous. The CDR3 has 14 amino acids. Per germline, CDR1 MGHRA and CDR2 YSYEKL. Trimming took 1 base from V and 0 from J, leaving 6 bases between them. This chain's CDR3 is CASSQGVLNTEAFF. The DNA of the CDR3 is TGCGCCAGCAGCCAAGGAGTCCTGAACACTGAAGCTTTCTTT.

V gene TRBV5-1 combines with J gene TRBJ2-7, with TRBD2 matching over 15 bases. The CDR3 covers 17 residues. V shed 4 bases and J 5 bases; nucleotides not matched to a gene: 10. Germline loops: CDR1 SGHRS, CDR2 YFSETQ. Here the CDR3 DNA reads TGCGCCAGCAGCAACGGACTAGCGGGAGGGTACGTCGACGAGCAGTACTTC. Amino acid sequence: CASSNGLAGGYVDEQYF.

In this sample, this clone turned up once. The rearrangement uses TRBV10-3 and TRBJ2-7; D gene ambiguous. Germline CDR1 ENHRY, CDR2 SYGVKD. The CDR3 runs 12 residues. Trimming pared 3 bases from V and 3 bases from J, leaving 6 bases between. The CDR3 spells CAISDFIYEQYF. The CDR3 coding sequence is TGTGCCATCAGTGACTTCATCTACGAGCAGTACTTC.